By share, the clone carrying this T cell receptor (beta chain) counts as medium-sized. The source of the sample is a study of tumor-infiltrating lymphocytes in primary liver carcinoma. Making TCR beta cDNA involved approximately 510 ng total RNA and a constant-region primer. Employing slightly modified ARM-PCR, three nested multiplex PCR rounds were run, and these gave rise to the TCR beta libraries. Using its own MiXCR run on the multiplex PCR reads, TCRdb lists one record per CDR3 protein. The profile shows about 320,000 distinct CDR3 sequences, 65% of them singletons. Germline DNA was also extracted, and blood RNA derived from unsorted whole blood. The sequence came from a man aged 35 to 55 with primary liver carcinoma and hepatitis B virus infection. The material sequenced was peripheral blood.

In DNA form, the CDR3 reads TGTGCCAGCAGATTCGGACTAGCGGGGACCTGGGAGACCCAGTACTTC. Translating it yields CASRFGLAGTWETQYF. V usage is TRBV6-5 and J usage is TRBJ2-5; 12 bases agree with TRBD2. Germline values: CDR1 MNHEY, CDR2 SVGAGI. The CDR3 contains 16 residues. After removal of 6 bases from V and 5 bases from J, the junction contained 10 bases not matched to a gene.